The 26 T cell receptor beta chains below were found in one sample sequenced in a study of radiotherapy plus CTLA-4 blockade in lung cancer. Assay: immunoSEQ multiplex PCR; the TCRdb copy retains only in-frame clones and omits some. Found here are 65,000 to 95,000 clones, around 90% of them singletons; the top ten hold around 0.8%. The material sequenced was peripheral blood, taken from a patient treated with radiotherapy plus ipilimumab. Receptors originate from a human donor with non-small cell lung cancer who had stable disease on radiotherapy plus ipilimumab.

V and J are TRBV28 and TRBJ1-2; D not resolved. The length of the CDR3 is 13 residues. Germline V gene sequence: CDR1 MDHEN, CDR2 SYDVKM. Trimming removed 5 bases from V and 2 bases from J, with 9 bases in between. CDR3 sequence: CASSNHKNYGYTF. The CDR3 DNA reads as TGTGCCAGCAGTAACCACAAGAACTATGGCTACACCTTC.

The chain recombines TRBV30 with TRBJ2-7; D ambiguous. The CDR3 loop spans 11 amino acids. In germline, CDR1 is GTSNPN, CDR2 SVGIG (reference sequence). Between the trimmed V and J ends, which lost 2 bases and 7 bases, there was a span of 9 bases. Here the CDR3 DNA reads TGTGCCTGGAGTACCCTGGGAGAGCAGTACTTC. Translating gives CAWSTLGEQYF.

The chain couples TRBV2 to TRBJ2-5, with 7 bases fitting TRBD1. V was clipped by 2 bases and J by 5 bases; unmatched bases: 8. The germline CDR1 and CDR2 sequences are SNHLY and FYNNEI. CDR3 size: 15 residues. Written as DNA, the CDR3 is TGTGCCAGCAGTGAAATGACAGGGCAAAGGGAGACCCAGTACTTC. It translates to CASSEMTGQRETQYF.

Concerning this clone itself: The junction and the germline gene differ at one end; a read error may be behind it. The chain combines TRBV7-7 with TRBJ2-2; perhaps TRBD2 as D (6 bases). Germline CDR1 SSHAT, CDR2 FNYEAQ (reference sequence). The CDR3 loop spans 16 amino acids. CDR3 bases: TGTGCTAGCAGCTTAGGGCCAGGGCGGGGTGCCGGGGAGCTGTTTTTT. Amino acid sequence: CASSLGPGRGAGELFF.

This chain joins TRBV28 and TRBJ2-3, with unresolved D. The germline V and J ends were trimmed by 2 bases and 6 bases, with 6 bases remaining between them. CDR3 length: 12 amino acids. The germline V gene has CDR1 MDHEN and CDR2 SYDVKM. The CDR3 coding sequence is TGTGCCAGCAGTTTACTTCAGGATACGCAGTATTTT. It yields the protein CASSLLQDTQYF.

The rearrangement uses TRBV14 and TRBJ1-2; the match to TRBD1 covers 9 bases. The J segment lost 1 base and the V segment lost 0 bases, leaving 3 bases of the junction unmatched. This CDR3 is built from 16 residues. Germline V CDR1 and CDR2: SGHDN, FVKESK. The CDR3 region is CASSQDLGQGNYGYTF. The CDR3 DNA reads TGTGCCAGCAGCCAAGATCTGGGACAGGGTAACTATGGCTACACCTTC. The full variable domain, completed using reference TRBV14 and TRBJ1-2, is EAGVTQFPSHSVIEKGQTVTLRCDPISGHDNLYWYRRVMGKEIKFLLHFVKESKQDESGMPNNRFLAERTGGTYSTLKVQPAELEDSGVYFCASSQDLGQGNYGYTFGSGTRLTVV.

The rearrangement links TRBV10-1 to TRBJ2-2; 9 bases match TRBD2. This CDR3 region has 15 residues. The junction had 0 bases not matched to a gene; V was cut back by 4 bases and J by 0 bases. Germline CDR1 and CDR2: WNHNN and SYGVQD (reference sequence). The chain's CDR3 is CASSGLAANTGELFF. CDR3 DNA: TGCGCCAGCAGTGGACTAGCGGCGAACACCGGGGAGCTGTTTTTT.

CDR3 in DNA: TGTGCCAGCAGCCAGCGGGAGGTCTCCTACAATGAGCAGTTCTTC. Protein: CASSQREVSYNEQFF. The J gene is TRBJ2-1, the V gene TRBV6-6, with TRBD2 identical over 9 bases. This CDR3 contains 15 residues. The junction had 3 bases not matched to a gene; V was cut back by 6 bases and J by 0 bases. Germline V gives CDR1 MNHNY, CDR2 SVGAGI (reference sequence).

The chain recombines TRBV9 with TRBJ1-2; weak D call: TRBD1 (5 bases). Trimming cost V 3 bases and J 0 bases, with 12 bases left between them. Germline V gene data show CDR1 as SGDLS and CDR2 as YYNGEE. There are 15 residues in the CDR3. The CDR3 reads CASSANRIANYGYTF. The CDR3 coding sequence is TGTGCCAGCAGCGCGAACAGGATAGCTAACTATGGCTACACCTTC.

This chain uses TRBV6-6 with TRBJ1-1, with 9 bases fitting TRBD1. CDR1 is MNHNY, CDR2 SVGAGI, per germline (reference sequence). V lost 5 bases, J lost 4 bases, and 8 bases stayed unmatched. The CDR3 sequence is 15 residues long. The CDR3 here is CASSTQGAIGTEAFF. DNA for the CDR3: TGTGCCAGCAGTACACAGGGGGCGATTGGCACTGAAGCTTTCTTT.

This clone has more than one count but fewer than ten. V and J are TRBV7-8 and TRBJ1-1; maybe TRBD1 (6 bases). This CDR3 region has 15 residues. Germline CDR1 SGHVS, CDR2 FQNEAQ. Trimming removed 1 base at V and 5 bases at J, with 14 bases between. The CDR3: CASSLEGGQGTEAFF. The CDR3 DNA reads as TGTGCCAGCAGCTTAGAGGGGGGGCAGGGTACTGAAGCTTTCTTT.

A few counts support this clone. V usage is TRBV5-1 and J usage is TRBJ1-1; D gene ambiguous. This CDR3 has 13 amino acids. CDR1 is SGHRS and CDR2 is YFSETQ in the germline V gene. Deletions cut 0 bases from V and 5 bases from J, with 8 bases between. The CDR3 DNA reads TGCGCCAGCAGCTTGGATGTGCGGACTGAAGCTTTCTTT. The encoded protein is CASSLDVRTEAFF.

The chain links TRBV9 to TRBJ2-1, with 8 positions matching TRBD2. The ends lost 2 bases at V and 9 bases at J; junction bases unmatched: 7. The germline V gene has CDR1 SGDLS and CDR2 YYNGEE. CDR3 length: 14 amino acids. CDR3 residues: CASSVGGESGEQFF. The CDR3 DNA follows: TGTGCCAGCAGCGTCGGGGGGGAGTCGGGTGAGCAGTTCTTC.

This chain connects TRBV6-5 to TRBJ2-5; 8 bases are a match to TRBD1. Germline assignment: CDR1 MNHEY and CDR2 SVGAGI. The CDR3 loop spans 13 amino acids. J was trimmed by 5 bases and V by 11 bases; bases with no gene match: 10. CDR3 amino acids: CASSTGERETQYF. CDR3 nucleotides: TGTGCCTCCTCGACAGGGGAGCGGGAGACCCAGTACTTC.

The chain has TRBV2 and TRBJ1-4, with D perhaps matching TRBD1 (5 bases). Trimming pared 6 bases from V and 6 bases from J, leaving 14 bases between. The germline V gene has CDR1 SNHLY and CDR2 FYNNEI. This CDR3 spans 14 amino acids. This CDR3 is CASRFSRADEKLFF. The CDR3 DNA sequence: TGTGCCAGCAGATTTTCCAGGGCGGATGAAAAACTGTTTTTT.

This clone was detected only once. The rearrangement links TRBV28 to TRBJ2-1, with 11 bases that match TRBD2. The CDR3 runs 17 residues. Germline lookup yields CDR1 MDHEN and CDR2 SYDVKM. J lost 8 bases, V lost 7 bases, and 16 bases had no gene match. The CDR3 DNA reads TGTGCCAGCAAACCGGGACTAGCGGAGGGGGACGGGGATGAGCAGTTCTTC. This codes for CASKPGLAEGDGDEQFF.

There are a few counts of this clone. This sequence joins TRBV5-1 and TRBJ2-5; 8 nucleotides agree with TRBD2. The germline V gene has CDR1 SGHRS and CDR2 YFSETQ. The CDR3 spans 15 residues. The V gene end was trimmed by 2 bases and the J gene end by 4 bases; junction bases not matched to a gene: 7. CDR3 sequence reads: CASSFGTSSAETQYF. CDR3 nucleotide sequence: TGCGCCAGCAGCTTCGGGACTAGTTCGGCAGAGACCCAGTACTTC.

V gene TRBV29-1 combines with J gene TRBJ1-1; 9 bases are shared with TRBD1. The CDR3 is 15 amino acids. Looked up from germline, CDR1 is SQVTM and CDR2 is ANQGSEA. Losses at the gene ends were 8 bases for V and 5 bases for J; bases not matched to a gene: 15. CDR3 in amino acids: CSFGPRGQGWTEAFF. As DNA, the CDR3 is TGCAGCTTTGGTCCCCGGGGACAGGGCTGGACTGAAGCTTTCTTT.

This clone was seen only a few times. V and J are TRBV9 and TRBJ1-2; D might be TRBD1 (6 bases). Germline assignment: CDR1 SGDLS and CDR2 YYNGEE. V lost 0 bases and J lost 7, with 13 bases in between. This CDR3 region has 14 residues. CDR3 amino acids: CASSVAGGESGYTF. The CDR3, as DNA: TGTGCCAGCAGCGTAGCCGGGGGCGAGAGTGGCTACACCTTC.

V usage is TRBV9 and J usage is TRBJ2-7; weak D call: TRBD1 (5 bases). Germline V gene data show CDR1 as SGDLS and CDR2 as YYNGEE. The V end lost 0 bases, the J end lost 1 base, and 14 bases lay between the germline ends. The CDR3 sequence is 16 residues long. CDR3 residues: CASSVDSRTTSYEQYF. CDR3 sequence (DNA): TGTGCCAGCAGCGTAGATTCCCGGACAACGTCCTACGAGCAGTACTTC.

The V gene is TRBV7-8, the J gene TRBJ1-5; TRBD1 is a possible D gene (5 bases). The germline gives CDR1 SGHVS, CDR2 FQNEAQ. CDR3 length equals 15 residues. The ends were cut back, 4 bases at V and 3 bases at J, with 13 bases in the middle. CDR3 residues: CASSSPIGTNQPQHF. The CDR3 nucleotides read TGTGCCAGCAGCTCCCCGATAGGGACCAATCAGCCCCAGCATTTT.

CDR3 sequence reads: CASSNTGGQETQYF. DNA for the CDR3: TGTGCCAGCAGTAACACGGGGGGGCAAGAGACCCAGTACTTC. J is TRBJ2-5 and V is TRBV6-1, with 8 nucleotides matching TRBD2. V was pared by 5 bases and J by 2 bases, with 4 bases of the junction left unmatched. CDR1 and CDR2 (germline): MNHNS, SASEGT. CDR3 length: 14 amino acids.

This sequence joins TRBV7-2 and TRBJ1-1, with TRBD1 as a possible D gene (6 bases). The CDR3 runs to 14 residues. Germline V CDR1 and CDR2: SGHTA, FQGNSA. The V and J ends lost 5 bases and 0 bases respectively, with 10 bases between them. The CDR3 is CASSRPGVNTEAFF. The DNA for the CDR3 is TGTGCCAGCAGCAGGCCAGGGGTGAACACTGAAGCTTTCTTT. Together with reference TRBV7-2 and TRBJ1-1, the CDR3 gives the full variable domain: GAGVSQSPSNKVTEKGKDVELRCDPISGHTALYWYRQSLGQGLEFLIYFQGNSAPDKSGLPSDRFSAERTGGSVSTLTIQRTQQEDSAVYLCASSRPGVNTEAFFGQGTRLTVV.

This chain joins TRBV15 and TRBJ2-6; possibly TRBD1 for D (5 bases). V was trimmed by 3 bases and J by 4 bases, leaving 7 bases between them. The CDR3 is 14 amino acids. Germline-derived CDR1 and CDR2 are LNHNV and YYDKDF (reference sequence). As DNA, the CDR3 is TGTGCCACCAGCAGGGGGCCAGGGGCCAACGTCCTGACTTTC. As protein: CATSRGPGANVLTF.

The chain carries TRBV7-2 and TRBJ2-5, with 11 bases fitting TRBD2. CDR1 and CDR2 from the germline V gene are SGHTA and FQGNSA. V lost 5 bases, J lost 5 bases, and 7 bases stayed unmatched. The CDR3 is 15 amino acids. In nucleotides, the CDR3 is TGTGCCAGCAGCATGGGGGTAGCGGGAGGGGAGACCCAGTACTTC. Its protein is CASSMGVAGGETQYF.

Only one count was recorded for this clone. The CDR3 region has the DNA TGTGCCAGCATAAGTGGGACAGGGGACTACGAGCAGTACTTC. It is translated as CASISGTGDYEQYF. The rearrangement uses TRBV2 and TRBJ2-7, with TRBD1 identical over 10 bases. V shed 7 bases and J 3 bases; nucleotides not matched to a gene: 6. The CDR3 sequence is 14 residues long. CDR1 and CDR2 (germline): SNHLY, FYNNEI.